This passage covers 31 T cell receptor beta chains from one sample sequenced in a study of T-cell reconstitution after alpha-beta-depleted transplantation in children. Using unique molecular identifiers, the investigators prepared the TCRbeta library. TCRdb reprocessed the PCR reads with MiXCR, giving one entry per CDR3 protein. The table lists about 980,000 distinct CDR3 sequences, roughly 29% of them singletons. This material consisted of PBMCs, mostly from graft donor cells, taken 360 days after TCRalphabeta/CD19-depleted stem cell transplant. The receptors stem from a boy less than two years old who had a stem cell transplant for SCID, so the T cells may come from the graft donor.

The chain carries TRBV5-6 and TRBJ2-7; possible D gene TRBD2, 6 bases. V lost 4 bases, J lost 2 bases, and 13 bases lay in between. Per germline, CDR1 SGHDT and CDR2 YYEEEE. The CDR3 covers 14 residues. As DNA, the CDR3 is TGTGCCAGCAGCCAGGGACTGCTGACCTACGAGCAGTACTTC. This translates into CASSQGLLTYEQYF.

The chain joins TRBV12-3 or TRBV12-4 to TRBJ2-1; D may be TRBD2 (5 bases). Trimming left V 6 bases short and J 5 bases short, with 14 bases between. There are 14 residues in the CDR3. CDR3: CASSGVLRHNEQFF. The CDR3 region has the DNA TGTGCCAGCAGCGGGGTATTGAGACACAATGAGCAGTTCTTC.

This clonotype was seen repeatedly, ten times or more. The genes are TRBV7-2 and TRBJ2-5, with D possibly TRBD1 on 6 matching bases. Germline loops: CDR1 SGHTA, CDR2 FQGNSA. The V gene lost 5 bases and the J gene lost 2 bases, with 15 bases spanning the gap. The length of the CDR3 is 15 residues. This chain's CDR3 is CASSLLQGIQETQYF. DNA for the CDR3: TGTGCCAGCAGCCTCCTCCAGGGGATACAAGAGACCCAGTACTTC.

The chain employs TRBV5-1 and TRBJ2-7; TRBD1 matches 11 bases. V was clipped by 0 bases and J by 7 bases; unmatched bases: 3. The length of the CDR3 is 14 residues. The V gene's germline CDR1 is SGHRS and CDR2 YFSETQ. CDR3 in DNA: TGCGCCAGCAGCTTGGTCGGGACAGGGGGGGAGCAGTACTTC. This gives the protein CASSLVGTGGEQYF.

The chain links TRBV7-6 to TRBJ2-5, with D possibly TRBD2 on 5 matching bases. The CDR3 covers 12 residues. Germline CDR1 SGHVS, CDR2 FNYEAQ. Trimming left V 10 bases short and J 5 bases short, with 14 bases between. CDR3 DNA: TGTGCCACCCAGAGGGTTAGGGAGACCCAGTACTTC. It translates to CATQRVRETQYF. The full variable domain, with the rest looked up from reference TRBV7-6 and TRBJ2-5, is GAGVSQSPRYKVTKRGQDVALRCDPISGHVSLYWYRQALGQGPEFLTYFNYEAQQDKSGLPNDRFSAERPEGSISTLTIQRTEQRDSAMYRCATQRVRETQYFGPGTRLLVL.

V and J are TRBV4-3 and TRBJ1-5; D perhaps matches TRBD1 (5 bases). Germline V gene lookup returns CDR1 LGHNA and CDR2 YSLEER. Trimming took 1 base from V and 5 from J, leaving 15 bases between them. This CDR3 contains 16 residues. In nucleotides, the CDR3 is TGCGCCAGCAGCCAAGGATGGGGCGTAAAGTATCAGCCCCAGCATTTT. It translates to CASSQGWGVKYQPQHF.

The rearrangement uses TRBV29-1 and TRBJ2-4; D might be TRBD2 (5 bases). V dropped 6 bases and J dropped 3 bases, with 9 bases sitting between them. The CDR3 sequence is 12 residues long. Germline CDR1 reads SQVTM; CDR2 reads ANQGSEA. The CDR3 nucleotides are TGCAGCGTGGGAGTAGGCAAAAACATTCAGTACTTC. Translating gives CSVGVGKNIQYF.

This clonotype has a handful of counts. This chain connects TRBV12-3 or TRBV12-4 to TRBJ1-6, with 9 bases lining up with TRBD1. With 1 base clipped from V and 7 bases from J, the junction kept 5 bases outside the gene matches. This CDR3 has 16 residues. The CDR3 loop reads CASSLDSGQGNSPLHF. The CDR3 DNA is TGTGCCAGCAGTTTAGATTCCGGACAGGGGAATTCACCCCTCCACTTT.

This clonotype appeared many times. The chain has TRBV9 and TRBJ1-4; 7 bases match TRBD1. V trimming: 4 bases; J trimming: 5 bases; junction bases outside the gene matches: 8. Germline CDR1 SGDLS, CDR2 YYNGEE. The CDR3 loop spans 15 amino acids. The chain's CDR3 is CASSSRTGRNEKLFF. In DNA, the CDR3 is TGTGCCAGCAGCTCACGGACAGGAAGAAATGAAAAACTGTTTTTT.

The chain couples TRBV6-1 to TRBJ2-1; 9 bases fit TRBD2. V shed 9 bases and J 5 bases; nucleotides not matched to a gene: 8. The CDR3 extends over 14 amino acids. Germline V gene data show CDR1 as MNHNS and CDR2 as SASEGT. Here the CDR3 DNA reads TGTGCCAGTAGTACGGCGGGGGGGAACAATGAGCAGTTCTTC. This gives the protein CASSTAGGNNEQFF.

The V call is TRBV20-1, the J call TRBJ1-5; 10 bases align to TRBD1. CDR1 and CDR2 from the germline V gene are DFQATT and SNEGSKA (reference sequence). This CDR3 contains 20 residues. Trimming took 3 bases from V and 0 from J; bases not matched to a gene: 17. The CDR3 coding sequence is TGCAGTGCTAGCAAGGCTTCTTGGACAGGGGGGCTTTATAGCAATCAGCCCCAGCATTTT. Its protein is CSASKASWTGGLYSNQPQHF.

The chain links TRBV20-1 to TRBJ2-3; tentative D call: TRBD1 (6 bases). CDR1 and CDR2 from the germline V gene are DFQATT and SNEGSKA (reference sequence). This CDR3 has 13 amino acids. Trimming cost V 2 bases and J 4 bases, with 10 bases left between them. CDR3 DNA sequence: TGCAGTGCTAGAAGGGCAGGGGCAGATACGCAGTATTTT. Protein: CSARRAGADTQYF.

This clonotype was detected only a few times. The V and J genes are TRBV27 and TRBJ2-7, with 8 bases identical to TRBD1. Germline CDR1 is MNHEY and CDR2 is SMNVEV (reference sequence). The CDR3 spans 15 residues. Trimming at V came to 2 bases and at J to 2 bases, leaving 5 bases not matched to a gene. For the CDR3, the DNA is TGTGCCAGCAGTTTACGACAGGGGAACGCCTACGAGCAGTACTTC. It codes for CASSLRQGNAYEQYF.

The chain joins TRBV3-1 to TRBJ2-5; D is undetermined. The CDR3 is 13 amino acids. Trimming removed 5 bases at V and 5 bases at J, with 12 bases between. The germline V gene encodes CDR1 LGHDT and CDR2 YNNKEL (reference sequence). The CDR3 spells CASSRPSFETQYF. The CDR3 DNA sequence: TGTGCCAGCAGCAGACCTAGTTTTGAGACCCAGTACTTC.

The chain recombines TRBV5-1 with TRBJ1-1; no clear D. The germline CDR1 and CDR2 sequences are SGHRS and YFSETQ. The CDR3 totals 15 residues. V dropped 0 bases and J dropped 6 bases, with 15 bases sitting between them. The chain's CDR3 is CASSLDRSRPPEAFF. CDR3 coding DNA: TGCGCCAGCAGCTTGGATAGGTCCAGGCCACCTGAAGCTTTCTTT.

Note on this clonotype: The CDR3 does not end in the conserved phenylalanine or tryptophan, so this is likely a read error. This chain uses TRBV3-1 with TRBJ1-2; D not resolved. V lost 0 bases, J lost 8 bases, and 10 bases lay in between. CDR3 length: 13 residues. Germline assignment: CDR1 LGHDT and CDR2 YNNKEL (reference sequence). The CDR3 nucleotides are TGTGCCAGCAGCCAAGATGATTTGGACGGCTACACCTAC. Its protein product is CASSQDDLDGYTY.

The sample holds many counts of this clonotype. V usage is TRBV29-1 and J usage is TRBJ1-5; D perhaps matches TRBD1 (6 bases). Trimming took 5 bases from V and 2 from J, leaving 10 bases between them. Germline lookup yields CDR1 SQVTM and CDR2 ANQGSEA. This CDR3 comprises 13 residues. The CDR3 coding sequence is TGCAGCGTTATGACAGGCGGCAATCAGCCCCAGCATTTT. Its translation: CSVMTGGNQPQHF.

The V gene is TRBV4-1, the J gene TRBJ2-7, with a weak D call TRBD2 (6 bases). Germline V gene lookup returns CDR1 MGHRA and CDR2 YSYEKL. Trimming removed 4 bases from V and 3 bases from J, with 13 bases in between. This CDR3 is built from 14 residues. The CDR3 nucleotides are TGCGCCAGCAGCCGGGCGGGGATGGACTACGAGCAGTACTTC. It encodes CASSRAGMDYEQYF.

The CDR3 nucleotides read TGCAGTGCTAGACTATTGGGGACAGTAGATTCACCCCTCCACTTT. Its translation is CSARLLGTVDSPLHF. The chain recombines TRBV20-1 with TRBJ1-6; 7 bases align to TRBD1. J lost 8 bases, V lost 2 bases, and 9 bases had no gene match. In germline, CDR1 is DFQATT, CDR2 SNEGSKA (reference sequence). CDR3 length: 15 residues.

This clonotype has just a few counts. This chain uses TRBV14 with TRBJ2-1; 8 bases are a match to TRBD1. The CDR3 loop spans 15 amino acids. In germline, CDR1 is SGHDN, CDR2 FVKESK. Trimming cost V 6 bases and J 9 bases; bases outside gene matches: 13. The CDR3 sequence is CASSLHRTGKSEQFF. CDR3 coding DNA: TGTGCCAGCAGTCTACATAGGACAGGGAAGAGTGAGCAGTTCTTC.

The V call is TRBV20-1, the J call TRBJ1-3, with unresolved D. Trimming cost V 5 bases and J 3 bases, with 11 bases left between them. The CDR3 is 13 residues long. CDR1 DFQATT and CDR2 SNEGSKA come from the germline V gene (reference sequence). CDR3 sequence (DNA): TGCAGTGCTTCGGAAGCTGGTGGAAACACCATATATTTT. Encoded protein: CSASEAGGNTIYF.

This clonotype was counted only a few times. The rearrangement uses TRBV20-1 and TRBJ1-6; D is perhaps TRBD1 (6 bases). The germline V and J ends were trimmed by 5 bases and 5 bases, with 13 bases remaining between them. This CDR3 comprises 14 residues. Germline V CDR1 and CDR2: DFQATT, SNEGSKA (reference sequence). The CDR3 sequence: CSAGTPGDNSPLHF. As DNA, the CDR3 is TGCAGTGCTGGGACACCAGGGGATAATTCACCCCTCCACTTT.

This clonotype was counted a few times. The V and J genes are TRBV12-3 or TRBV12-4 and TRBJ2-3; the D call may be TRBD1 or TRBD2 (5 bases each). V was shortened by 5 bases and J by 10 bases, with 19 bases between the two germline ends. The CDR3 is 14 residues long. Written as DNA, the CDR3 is TGTGCCAGCAGTCCTCAGAACACGAGAGGGGCGCAGTATTTT. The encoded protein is CASSPQNTRGAQYF.

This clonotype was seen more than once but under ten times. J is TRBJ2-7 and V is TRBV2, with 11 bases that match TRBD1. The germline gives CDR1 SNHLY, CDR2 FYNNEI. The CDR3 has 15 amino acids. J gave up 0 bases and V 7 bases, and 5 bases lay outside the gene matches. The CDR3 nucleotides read TGTGCCAGCACCACCGGGACAGGGGGCTCCTACGAGCAGTACTTC. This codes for CASTTGTGGSYEQYF.

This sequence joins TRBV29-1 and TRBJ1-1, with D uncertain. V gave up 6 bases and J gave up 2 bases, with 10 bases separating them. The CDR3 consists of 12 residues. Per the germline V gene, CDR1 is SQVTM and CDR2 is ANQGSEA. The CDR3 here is CSVSGPNTEAFF. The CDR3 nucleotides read TGCAGCGTCTCCGGCCCCAACACTGAAGCTTTCTTT.

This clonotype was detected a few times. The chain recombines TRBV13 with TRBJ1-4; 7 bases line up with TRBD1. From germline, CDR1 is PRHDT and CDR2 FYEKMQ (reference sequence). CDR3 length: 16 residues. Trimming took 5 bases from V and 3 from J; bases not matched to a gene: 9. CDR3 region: CASSLRGTVSNEKLFF. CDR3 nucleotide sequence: TGTGCCAGCAGCCTGAGAGGGACAGTCTCTAATGAAAAACTGTTTTTT.

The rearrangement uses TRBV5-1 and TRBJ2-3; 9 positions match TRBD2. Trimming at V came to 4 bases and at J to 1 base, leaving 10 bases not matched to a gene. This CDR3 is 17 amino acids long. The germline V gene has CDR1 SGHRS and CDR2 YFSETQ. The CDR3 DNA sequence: TGCGCCAGCAGCCCCCCGTGGCTAGCGGGGCGCACAGATACGCAGTATTTT. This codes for CASSPPWLAGRTDTQYF.

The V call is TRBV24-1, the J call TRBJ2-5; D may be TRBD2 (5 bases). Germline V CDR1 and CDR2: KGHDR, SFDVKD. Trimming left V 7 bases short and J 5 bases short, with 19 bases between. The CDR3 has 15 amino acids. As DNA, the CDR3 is TGTGCCACCAGAAGCAAGACCTTAAGAGGGGAGACCCAGTACTTC. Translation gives CATRSKTLRGETQYF.

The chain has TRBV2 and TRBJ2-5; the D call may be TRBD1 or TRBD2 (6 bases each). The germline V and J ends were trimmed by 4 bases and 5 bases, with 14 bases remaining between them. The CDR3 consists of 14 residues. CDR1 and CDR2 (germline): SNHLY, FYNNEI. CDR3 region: CASSGTQGLETQYF. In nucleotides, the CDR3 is TGTGCCAGCAGTGGGACACAGGGACTGGAGACCCAGTACTTC.

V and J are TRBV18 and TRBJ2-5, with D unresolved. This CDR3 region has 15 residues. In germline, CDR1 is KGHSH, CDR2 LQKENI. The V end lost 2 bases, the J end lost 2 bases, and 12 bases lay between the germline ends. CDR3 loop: CASSPRMGGQETQYF. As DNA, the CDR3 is TGTGCCAGCTCACCAAGGATGGGCGGACAAGAGACCCAGTACTTC.

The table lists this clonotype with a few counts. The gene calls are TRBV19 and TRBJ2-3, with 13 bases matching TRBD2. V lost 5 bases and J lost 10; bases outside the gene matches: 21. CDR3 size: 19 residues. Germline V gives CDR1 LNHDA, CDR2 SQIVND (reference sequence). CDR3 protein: CASSGWTSGGPIPRSSQYF. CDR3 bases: TGTGCCAGTAGTGGATGGACTAGCGGGGGCCCCATCCCACGGAGTTCGCAGTATTTT.